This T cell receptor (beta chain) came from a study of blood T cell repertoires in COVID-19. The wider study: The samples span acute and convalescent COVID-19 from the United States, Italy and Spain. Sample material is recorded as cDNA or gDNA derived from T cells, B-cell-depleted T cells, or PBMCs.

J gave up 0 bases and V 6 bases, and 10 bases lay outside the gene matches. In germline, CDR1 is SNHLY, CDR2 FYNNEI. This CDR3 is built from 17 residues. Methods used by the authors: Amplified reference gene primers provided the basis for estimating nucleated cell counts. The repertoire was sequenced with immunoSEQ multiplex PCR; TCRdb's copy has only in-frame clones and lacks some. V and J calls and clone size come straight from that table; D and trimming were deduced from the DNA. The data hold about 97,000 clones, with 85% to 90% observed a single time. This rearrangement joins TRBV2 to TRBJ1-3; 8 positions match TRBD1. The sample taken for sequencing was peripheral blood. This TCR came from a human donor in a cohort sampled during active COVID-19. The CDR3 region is CASRADRVAFSGNTIYF. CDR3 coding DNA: TGTGCCAGCAGAGCGGACAGGGTCGCTTTCTCTGGAAACACCATATATTTT.